Listed below are T cell receptor beta chains from one sample, sequenced in a study of T cell repertoires in cytomegalovirus infection. Their antigens are not known. TCRdb re-analysed the reads in MiXCR, keeping a single row per CDR3 protein. There are hundreds of thousands of distinct CDR3 sequences in the sample; roughly 33% occur only once, and 18% lies in the top ten. This specimen consisted of cultured PBMCs, obtained from culture after CMV antigen stimulation. The receptors were sampled from a human donor in good health (CMV status not recorded). Some clones in this sample may be carry-over from other donors' samples. The CDR3 runs from the conserved cysteine through the conserved F or W.

v_call	j_call	cdr3_aa
TRBV20-1	TRBJ1-1	CSATLRNMNTEAFF
TRBV2	TRBJ2-7	CASLRQQGPYEQYF
TRBV5-4	TRBJ1-4	CASSPDTWGNEKLFF
TRBV6-6	TRBJ2-7	CASSPGQGTYYEQYF
TRBV6-1	TRBJ1-1	CASSPGQTEAFF
TRBV5-5	TRBJ2-7	CASSDRTRMIHEQYF
TRBV7-6	TRBJ2-7	CASSFGREAEQYF
TRBV14	TRBJ2-1	CASRDRDRVEQFF
TRBV20-1	TRBJ2-5	CSAPLKSGGETQYF
TRBV12-3/TRBV12-4	TRBJ1-1	CASSPDRADMSFF
TRBV7-2	TRBJ2-3	CASSSRRSTDTQYF
TRBV19	TRBJ2-5	CATNPRRGGQETQYF
TRBV10-3	TRBJ2-7	CAIAAGLGAEQYF
TRBV28	TRBJ1-1	CASSPLFEDTEAFF
TRBV7-2	TRBJ2-2	CASSPLLGGAVELFF
TRBV11-2	TRBJ1-1	CASSLGQKEAFF
TRBV7-6	TRBJ2-2	CASSFRSDTGELFF
TRBV12-3/TRBV12-4	TRBJ1-1	CASRDRNTEAFF
TRBV12-3/TRBV12-4	TRBJ2-1	CASSTSTSSYNEQFF
TRBV6-6	TRBJ1-1	CASSYSGNGGTEAFF
TRBV28	TRBJ1-1	CASSFRGMNTEAFF
TRBV7-2	TRBJ2-5	CASRPARPGTQYF
TRBV6-1	TRBJ1-5	CASSEALLWGDNQPQHF